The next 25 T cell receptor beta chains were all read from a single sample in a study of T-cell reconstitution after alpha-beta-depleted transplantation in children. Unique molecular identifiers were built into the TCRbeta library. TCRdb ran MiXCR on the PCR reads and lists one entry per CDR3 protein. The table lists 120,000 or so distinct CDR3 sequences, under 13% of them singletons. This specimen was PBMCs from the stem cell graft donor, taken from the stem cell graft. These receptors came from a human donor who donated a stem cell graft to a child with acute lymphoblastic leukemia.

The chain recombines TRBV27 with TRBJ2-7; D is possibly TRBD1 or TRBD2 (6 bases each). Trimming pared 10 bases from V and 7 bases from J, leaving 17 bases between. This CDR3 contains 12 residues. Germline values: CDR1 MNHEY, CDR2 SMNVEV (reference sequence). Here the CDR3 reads CATRDGGREQYF. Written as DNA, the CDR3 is TGTGCCACCCGGGACGGGGGCAGGGAGCAGTACTTC.

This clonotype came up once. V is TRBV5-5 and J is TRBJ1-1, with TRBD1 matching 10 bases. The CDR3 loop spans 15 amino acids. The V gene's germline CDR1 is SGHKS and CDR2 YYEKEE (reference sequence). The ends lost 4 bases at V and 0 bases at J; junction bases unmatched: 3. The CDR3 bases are TGTGCCAGCAGCGGGGGGACAGGGGTGAACACTGAAGCTTTCTTT. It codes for CASSGGTGVNTEAFF.

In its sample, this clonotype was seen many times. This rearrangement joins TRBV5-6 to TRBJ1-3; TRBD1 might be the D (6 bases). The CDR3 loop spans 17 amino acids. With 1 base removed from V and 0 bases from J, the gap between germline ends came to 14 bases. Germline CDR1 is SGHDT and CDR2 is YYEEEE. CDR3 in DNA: TGTGCCAGCAGCTTGATACAGGGAGCCTTCTCTGGAAACACCATATATTTT. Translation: CASSLIQGAFSGNTIYF.

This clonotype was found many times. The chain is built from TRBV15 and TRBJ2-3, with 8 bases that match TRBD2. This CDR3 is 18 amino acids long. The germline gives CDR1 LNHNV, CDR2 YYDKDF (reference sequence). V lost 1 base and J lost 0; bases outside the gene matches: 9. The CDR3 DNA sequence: TGTGCCACCAGCAGAGGAAGCGGGGGATCCGGGAGCACAGATACGCAGTATTTT. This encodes CATSRGSGGSGSTDTQYF.

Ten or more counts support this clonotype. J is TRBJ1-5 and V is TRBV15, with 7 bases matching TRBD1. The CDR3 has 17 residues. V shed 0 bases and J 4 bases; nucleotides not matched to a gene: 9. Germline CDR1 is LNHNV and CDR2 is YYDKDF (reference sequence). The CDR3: CATSRDSGGQTNQPQHF. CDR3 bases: TGTGCCACCAGCAGAGATAGCGGGGGACAGACTAATCAGCCCCAGCATTTT.

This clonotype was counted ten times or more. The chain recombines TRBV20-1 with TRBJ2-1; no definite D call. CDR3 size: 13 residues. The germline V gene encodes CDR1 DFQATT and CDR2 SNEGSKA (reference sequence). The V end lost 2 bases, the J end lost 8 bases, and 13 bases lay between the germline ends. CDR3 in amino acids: CSARRLGAYEQFF. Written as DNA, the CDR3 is TGCAGTGCTAGACGTTTAGGAGCGTATGAGCAGTTCTTC.

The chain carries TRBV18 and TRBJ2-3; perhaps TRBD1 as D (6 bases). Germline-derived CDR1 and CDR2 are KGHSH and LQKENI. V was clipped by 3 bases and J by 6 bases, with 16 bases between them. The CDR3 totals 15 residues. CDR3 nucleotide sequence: TGTGCCAGCTCACCCCCGGCAGGGGCGCAGGATACGCAGTATTTT. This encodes CASSPPAGAQDTQYF.

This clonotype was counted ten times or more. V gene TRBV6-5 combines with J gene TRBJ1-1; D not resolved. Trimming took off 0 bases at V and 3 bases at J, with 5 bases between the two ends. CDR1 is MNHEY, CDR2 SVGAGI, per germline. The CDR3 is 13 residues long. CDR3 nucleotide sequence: TGTGCCAGCAGTTACTCGTCTTACACTGAAGCTTTCTTT. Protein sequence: CASSYSSYTEAFF.

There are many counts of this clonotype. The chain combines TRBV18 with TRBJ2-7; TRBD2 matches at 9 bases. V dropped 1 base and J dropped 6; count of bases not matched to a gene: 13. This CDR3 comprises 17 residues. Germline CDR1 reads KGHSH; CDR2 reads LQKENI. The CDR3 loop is CASSPRPSGTDYPEQYF. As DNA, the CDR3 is TGTGCCAGCTCACCACGTCCTAGCGGGACCGATTACCCCGAGCAGTACTTC.

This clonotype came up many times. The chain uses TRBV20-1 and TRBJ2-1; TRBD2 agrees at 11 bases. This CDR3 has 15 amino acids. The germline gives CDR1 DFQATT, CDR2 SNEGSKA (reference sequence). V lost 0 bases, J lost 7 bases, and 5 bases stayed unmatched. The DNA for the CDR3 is TGCAGTGCTAGAGAGCCGGCTAGCGGGGGGAATGAGCAGTTCTTC. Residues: CSAREPASGGNEQFF.

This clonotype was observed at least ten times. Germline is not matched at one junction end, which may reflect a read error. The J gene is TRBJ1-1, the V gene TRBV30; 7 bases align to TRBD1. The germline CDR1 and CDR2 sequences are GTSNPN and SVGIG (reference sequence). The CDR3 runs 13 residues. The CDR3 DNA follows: TGTGCCTGGAGGGGGACAGCGAACGCTGAAGCTTTCTTT. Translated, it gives CAWRGTANAEAFF.

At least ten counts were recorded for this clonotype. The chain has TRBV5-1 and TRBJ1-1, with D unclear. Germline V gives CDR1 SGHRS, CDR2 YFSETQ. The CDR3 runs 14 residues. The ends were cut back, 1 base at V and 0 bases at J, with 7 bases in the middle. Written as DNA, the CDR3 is TGCGCCAGCAGCTTGACACCCATGAACACTGAAGCTTTCTTT. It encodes CASSLTPMNTEAFF.

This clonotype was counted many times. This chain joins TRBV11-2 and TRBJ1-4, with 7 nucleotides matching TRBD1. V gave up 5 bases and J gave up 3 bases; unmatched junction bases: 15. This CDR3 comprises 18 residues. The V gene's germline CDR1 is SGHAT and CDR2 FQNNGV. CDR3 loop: CASSKDRSKRGSNEKLFF. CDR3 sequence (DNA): TGTGCCAGCAGCAAGGACAGGTCTAAACGCGGTTCTAATGAAAAACTGTTTTTT. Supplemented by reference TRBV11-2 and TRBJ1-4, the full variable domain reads EAGVAQSPRYKIIEKRQSVAFWCNPISGHATLYWYQQILGQGPKLLIQFQNNGVVDDSQLPKDRFSAERLKGVDSTLKIQPAKLEDSAVYLCASSKDRSKRGSNEKLFFGSGTQLSVL.

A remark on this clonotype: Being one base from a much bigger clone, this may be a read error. The CDR3 DNA follows: TGTGCCAGCGGCCCGGGGATAACCTACGAGCAGTACTTC. Translation: CASGPGITYEQYF. This sequence joins TRBV4-2 and TRBJ2-7; tentative D call: TRBD2 (5 bases). The CDR3 covers 13 residues. With 8 bases removed from V and 2 bases from J, the gap between germline ends came to 13 bases. The germline V gene encodes CDR1 LGHNA and CDR2 YNFKEQ.

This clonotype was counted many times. The CDR3 DNA follows: TGCGCCAGCAGCGTTACAGATACGCAGTATTTT. Translating gives CASSVTDTQYF. The J gene is TRBJ2-3, the V gene TRBV5-1; no clear D. The ends were cut back, 4 bases at V and 3 bases at J, with 3 bases in the middle. The CDR3 covers 11 residues. Per germline, CDR1 SGHRS and CDR2 YFSETQ. The whole variable domain, filled in from reference TRBV5-1 and TRBJ2-3, reads KAGVTQTPRYLIKTRGQQVTLSCSPISGHRSVSWYQQTPGQGLQFLFEYFSETQRNKGNFPGRFSGRQFSNSRSEMNVSTLELGDSALYLCASSVTDTQYFGPGTRLTVL.

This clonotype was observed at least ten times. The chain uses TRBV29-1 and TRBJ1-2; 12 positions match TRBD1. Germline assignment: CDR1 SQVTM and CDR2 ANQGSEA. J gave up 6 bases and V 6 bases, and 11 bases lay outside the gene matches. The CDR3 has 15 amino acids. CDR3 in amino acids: CSVLSPGTGGHGYTF. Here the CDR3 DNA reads TGCAGCGTCCTAAGCCCCGGGACAGGGGGCCATGGCTACACCTTC.

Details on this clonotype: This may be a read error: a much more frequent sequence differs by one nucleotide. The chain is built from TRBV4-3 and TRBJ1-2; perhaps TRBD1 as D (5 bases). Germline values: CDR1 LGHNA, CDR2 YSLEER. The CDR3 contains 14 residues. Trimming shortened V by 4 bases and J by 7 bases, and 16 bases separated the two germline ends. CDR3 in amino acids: CASSRARGLCGYTF. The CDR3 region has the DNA TGCGCCAGCAGCCGGGCCCGGGGCCTCTGTGGCTACACCTTC.

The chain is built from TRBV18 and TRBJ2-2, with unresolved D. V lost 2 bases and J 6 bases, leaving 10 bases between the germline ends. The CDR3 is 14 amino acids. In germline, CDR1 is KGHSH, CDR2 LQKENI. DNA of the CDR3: TGTGCCAGCTCACCAACCACTGGGCCCGGGGAGCTGTTTTTT. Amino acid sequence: CASSPTTGPGELFF. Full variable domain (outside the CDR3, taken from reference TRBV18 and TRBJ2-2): NAGVMQNPRHLVRRRGQEARLRCSPMKGHSHVYWYRQLPEEGLKFMVYLQKENIIDESGMPKERFSAEFPKEGPSILRIQQVVRGDSAAYFCASSPTTGPGELFFGEGSRLTVL.

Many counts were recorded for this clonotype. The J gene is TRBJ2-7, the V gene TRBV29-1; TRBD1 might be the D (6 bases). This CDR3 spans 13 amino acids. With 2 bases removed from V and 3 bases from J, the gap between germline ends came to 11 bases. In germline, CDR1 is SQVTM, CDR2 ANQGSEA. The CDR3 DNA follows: TGCAGCGTTGAAACAGGGAAAAACTACGAGCAGTACTTC. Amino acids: CSVETGKNYEQYF.

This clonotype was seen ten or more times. The CDR3: CASSQGFRGLVDTQYF. CDR3 sequence (DNA): TGCGCCAGCAGCCAAGGGTTCAGGGGGCTCGTGGATACGCAGTATTTT. The chain couples TRBV4-3 to TRBJ2-3, with 8 bases fitting TRBD1. This CDR3 spans 16 amino acids. V shed 1 base, J shed 6 bases, and the junction held 9 bases outside the gene matches. In germline, CDR1 is LGHNA, CDR2 YSLEER.

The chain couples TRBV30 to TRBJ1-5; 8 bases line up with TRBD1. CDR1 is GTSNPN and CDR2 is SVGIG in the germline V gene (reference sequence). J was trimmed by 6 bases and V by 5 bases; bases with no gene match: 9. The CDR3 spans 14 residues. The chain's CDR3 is CAWGTGGLGQPQHF. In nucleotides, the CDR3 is TGTGCCTGGGGTACAGGGGGGCTGGGTCAGCCCCAGCATTTT.

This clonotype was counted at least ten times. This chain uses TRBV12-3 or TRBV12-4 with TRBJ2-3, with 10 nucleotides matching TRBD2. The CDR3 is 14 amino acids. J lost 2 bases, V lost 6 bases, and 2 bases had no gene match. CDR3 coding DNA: TGTGCCAGCAGACTAGCGGGGACCACAGATACGCAGTATTTT. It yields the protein CASRLAGTTDTQYF.

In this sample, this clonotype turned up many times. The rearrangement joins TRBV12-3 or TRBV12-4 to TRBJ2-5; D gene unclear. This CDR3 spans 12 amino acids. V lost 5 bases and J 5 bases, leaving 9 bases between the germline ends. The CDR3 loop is CASSLSPETQYF. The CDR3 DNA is TGTGCCAGCAGTCTGTCCCCTGAGACCCAGTACTTC.

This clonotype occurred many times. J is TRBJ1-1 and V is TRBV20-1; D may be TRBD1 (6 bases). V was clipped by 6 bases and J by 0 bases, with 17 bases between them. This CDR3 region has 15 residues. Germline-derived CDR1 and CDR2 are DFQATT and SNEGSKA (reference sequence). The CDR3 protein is CSATDRVTMNTEAFF. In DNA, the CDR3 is TGCAGTGCCACGGACAGAGTTACAATGAACACTGAAGCTTTCTTT.

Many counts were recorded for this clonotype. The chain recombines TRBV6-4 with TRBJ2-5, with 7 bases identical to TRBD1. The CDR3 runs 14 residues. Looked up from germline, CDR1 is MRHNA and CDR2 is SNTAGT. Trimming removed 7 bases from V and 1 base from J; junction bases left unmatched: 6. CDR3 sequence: CASTDRVIQETQYF. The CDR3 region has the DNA TGTGCCAGCACCGACAGGGTGATCCAAGAGACCCAGTACTTC.